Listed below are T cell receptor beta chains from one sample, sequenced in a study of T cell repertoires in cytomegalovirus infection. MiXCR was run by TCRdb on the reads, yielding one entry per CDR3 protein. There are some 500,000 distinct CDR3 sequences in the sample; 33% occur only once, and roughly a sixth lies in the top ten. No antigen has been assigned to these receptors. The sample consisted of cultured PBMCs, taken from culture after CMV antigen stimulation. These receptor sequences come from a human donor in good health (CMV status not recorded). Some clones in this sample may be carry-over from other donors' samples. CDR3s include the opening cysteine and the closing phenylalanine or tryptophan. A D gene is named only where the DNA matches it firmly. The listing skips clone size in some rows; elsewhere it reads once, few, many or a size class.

DNA: TGTGCCAGCAGCCCGGGACAGGGTGGGCTCCAGACCCAGTACTTC; CDR3: CASSPGQGGLQTQYF; size: -; V: TRBV7-9; length: 15; D: TRBD1; J: TRBJ2-5
DNA: TGTGCCAGCAGCGGGCCAGGGGGGACCCAGTACTTC; CDR3: CASSGPGGTQYF; size: few; V: TRBV7-2; length: 12; D: TRBD1; J: TRBJ2-5
DNA: TGTGCCAGCAGTGAAGGGACTAGCGGGAAGGTCGGTGAGCAGTTCTTC; CDR3: CASSEGTSGKVGEQFF; size: -; V: TRBV2; length: 16; D: TRBD2; J: TRBJ2-1
DNA: TGTGCCAGCAGTTTATTGGCGGGAGGATCCTACGAGCAGTACTTC; CDR3: CASSLLAGGSYEQYF; size: -; V: TRBV28; length: 15; D: TRBD2; J: TRBJ2-7
DNA: TGTGCCATCAGTGCGCAGACTAGCGGGAGGACAGATACGCAGTATTTT; CDR3: CAISAQTSGRTDTQYF; size: -; V: TRBV10-3; length: 16; D: TRBD2; J: TRBJ2-3
DNA: TGTGCCAGCAGTTCCGCAGGACATTCAGGGTCCTACGAGCAGTACTTC; CDR3: CASSSAGHSGSYEQYF; size: -; V: TRBV12-3/TRBV12-4; length: 16; D: -; J: TRBJ2-7
DNA: TGTGCCAGCAGTGAAACAGGGCCAGATACGCAGTATTTT; CDR3: CASSETGPDTQYF; size: -; V: TRBV6-1; length: 13; D: -; J: TRBJ2-3
DNA: TGTGCCAGCAGTCTGACACGCGTCTACGAGCAGTACTTC; CDR3: CASSLTRVYEQYF; size: few; V: TRBV28; length: 13; D: -; J: TRBJ2-7
DNA: TGTGCCAGCAGTTTAATAGGAGCGGGCTCCTACAATGAGCAGTTCTTC; CDR3: CASSLIGAGSYNEQFF; size: few; V: TRBV27; length: 16; D: -; J: TRBJ2-1
DNA: TGCGCCAGCAGCCGGTCCTACCAAGAGACCCAGTACTTC; CDR3: CASSRSYQETQYF; size: few; V: TRBV4-3; length: 13; D: -; J: TRBJ2-5
DNA: TGTGCCAGCAGTCATGGACTAGCAATATCCTACGAGCAGTACTTC; CDR3: CASSHGLAISYEQYF; size: -; V: TRBV6-2/TRBV6-3; length: 15; D: TRBD2; J: TRBJ2-7
DNA: TGTGCCAGCAGTTCCAGGCCCTCCGTTATCAATAGCAATCAGCCCCAGCATTTT; CDR3: CASSSRPSVINSNQPQHF; size: few; V: TRBV27; length: 18; D: -; J: TRBJ1-5
DNA: TGTGCCATCAGCGGAAGAGGGGCCCCACACACAGATACGCAGTATTTT; CDR3: CAISGRGAPHTDTQYF; size: once; V: TRBV10-3; length: 16; D: -; J: TRBJ2-3
DNA: TGTGCCATCAGTGATGGTAGCGGGAGCCAAGAGACCCAGTACTTC; CDR3: CAISDGSGSQETQYF; size: -; V: TRBV10-3; length: 15; D: TRBD2; J: TRBJ2-5
DNA: TGTGCCAGCAGGCGGACAGGAAATTCGGGGGAGCTGTTTTTT; CDR3: CASRRTGNSGELFF; size: -; V: TRBV11-3; length: 14; D: TRBD1; J: TRBJ2-2
DNA: TGTGCCATCAGCAGGGAATTCGGCGGGGAGCTGTTTTTT; CDR3: CAISREFGGELFF; size: -; V: TRBV10-3; length: 13; D: -; J: TRBJ2-2
DNA: TGTGCCAGCAGTCGGAGACTAGACGGGGAGCTGTTTTTT; CDR3: CASSRRLDGELFF; size: few; V: TRBV12-3/TRBV12-4; length: 13; D: -; J: TRBJ2-2
DNA: TGTGCCAGCAGCCCCCGACAGGGGAAGCTTAACACTGAAGCTTTCTTT; CDR3: CASSPRQGKLNTEAFF; size: few; V: TRBV7-9; length: 16; D: TRBD1; J: TRBJ1-1
DNA: TGTGCCAGCAGCTTCAACGGGAGGGAGCAGTTCTTC; CDR3: CASSFNGREQFF; size: many; V: TRBV7-2; length: 12; D: TRBD2; J: TRBJ2-1
DNA: TGTGCCATCAGTGAGTCGAGGACTAGCGGGAGCTCCTACGAGCAGTACTTC; CDR3: CAISESRTSGSSYEQYF; size: -; V: TRBV10-3; length: 17; D: TRBD2; J: TRBJ2-7
DNA: TGTGCCAGCTCATCGGACCCGACAGGGCCGAACACCGGGGAGCTGTTTTTT; CDR3: CASSSDPTGPNTGELFF; size: once; V: TRBV18; length: 17; D: TRBD1; J: TRBJ2-2
DNA: TGCAGCGGTCAACAGGGGAGCGAGGGCTACACCTTC; CDR3: CSGQQGSEGYTF; size: -; V: TRBV29-1; length: 12; D: TRBD1; J: TRBJ1-2
DNA: TGCGCCAGCAGCCAAGATAGTGACGGGAGTTACATTCAGTACTTC; CDR3: CASSQDSDGSYIQYF; size: -; V: TRBV4-1; length: 15; D: -; J: TRBJ2-4
DNA: TGCAGTGCTAGCTCCCCGGTCGGAAGAGAGACCCAGTACTTC; CDR3: CSASSPVGRETQYF; size: few; V: TRBV20-1; length: 14; D: -; J: TRBJ2-5
DNA: TGTGCCAGCTCACCAAGACTAGCGGGAGGAAGAGATACGCAGTATTTT; CDR3: CASSPRLAGGRDTQYF; size: -; V: TRBV18; length: 16; D: TRBD2; J: TRBJ2-3
DNA: TGTGCCAGCAGTAGCGGGCGGCAGACCCAGTACTTC; CDR3: CASSSGRQTQYF; size: -; V: TRBV28; length: 12; D: -; J: TRBJ2-5
DNA: TGTGCCAGCAGCTTGCCGGGACTAGCGGGAAGAGCCAAAAACATTCAGTACTTC; CDR3: CASSLPGLAGRAKNIQYF; size: -; V: TRBV7-8; length: 18; D: TRBD2; J: TRBJ2-4
DNA: TGTGCTAGTGGTTTTGGAACAGGGGTCCAAGAGACCCAGTACTTC; CDR3: CASGFGTGVQETQYF; size: few; V: TRBV12-5; length: 15; D: TRBD1; J: TRBJ2-5
DNA: TGCGCCAGCAGCCAAGAAGGATTGTCTCAGAGGGATACGCAGTATTTT; CDR3: CASSQEGLSQRDTQYF; size: once; V: TRBV4-1; length: 16; D: -; J: TRBJ2-3
DNA: TGCGCCAGCAGCCGCTCGAAACAGGGGCGAAACTCTGGAAACACCATATATTTT; CDR3: CASSRSKQGRNSGNTIYF; size: -; V: TRBV4-1; length: 18; D: TRBD1; J: TRBJ1-3
DNA: TGTGCCAGTAGTAACCTAAGGGAGCAGTTCTTC; CDR3: CASSNLREQFF; size: -; V: TRBV6-6; length: 11; D: -; J: TRBJ2-1
DNA: TGCAGCGCAAAATATTCACAGGGGGCGAACACTGAAGCTTTCTTT; CDR3: CSAKYSQGANTEAFF; size: -; V: TRBV29-1; length: 15; D: TRBD1; J: TRBJ1-1
DNA: TGTGCCAGCAGTGACCGGGACCGCCCCTACGAGCAGTACTTC; CDR3: CASSDRDRPYEQYF; size: -; V: TRBV6-2/TRBV6-3; length: 14; D: -; J: TRBJ2-7
DNA: TGCAGTGCTAATAACAGGGTCTATGGCTACACCTTC; CDR3: CSANNRVYGYTF; size: -; V: TRBV20-1; length: 12; D: -; J: TRBJ1-2
DNA: TGTGCCAGCAGTTTACCCTACTACAATGAGCAGTTCTTC; CDR3: CASSLPYYNEQFF; size: -; V: TRBV28; length: 13; D: -; J: TRBJ2-1
DNA: TGTGCCAGCAGTTACGGGGACCTGGGGGGAAGTACGCAGTATTTT; CDR3: CASSYGDLGGSTQYF; size: few; V: TRBV27; length: 15; D: -; J: TRBJ2-3
DNA: TGTGCCAGCTCACCACTCAGAGCATCTGAGGGTATGTGGCAGTCACCCCTCCACTTT; CDR3: CASSPLRASEGMWQSPLHF; size: few; V: TRBV18; length: 19; D: -; J: TRBJ1-6
DNA: TGTGCCAGCAGCTTAGTTTGGACAGGGGCTTCACCCCTCCACTTT; CDR3: CASSLVWTGASPLHF; size: many; V: TRBV7-2; length: 15; D: TRBD1; J: TRBJ1-6
DNA: TGTGCCAGCAGCTCCCCAGGGAAGGGTGGCTACACCTTC; CDR3: CASSSPGKGGYTF; size: few; V: TRBV11-2; length: 13; D: -; J: TRBJ1-2
DNA: TGTGCCAGCAGTGAGAGATCGGATACGCAGTATTTT; CDR3: CASSERSDTQYF; size: -; V: TRBV7-2; length: 12; D: -; J: TRBJ2-3
DNA: TGTGCCAGCAGTTACTCCACAGCGCGCCAGACGGGCTACAATGAGCAGTTCTTC; CDR3: CASSYSTARQTGYNEQFF; size: many; V: TRBV6-2/TRBV6-3; length: 18; D: -; J: TRBJ2-1
DNA: TGTGCCAGCACCGCCCGGGGGGGCCCAGTGCTCTATAATTCACCCCTCCACTTT; CDR3: CASTARGGPVLYNSPLHF; size: many; V: TRBV7-2; length: 18; D: -; J: TRBJ1-6
DNA: TGTGCCAGCAGTACAACAGGGGGCACCACTGAAGCTTTCTTT; CDR3: CASSTTGGTTEAFF; size: -; V: TRBV28; length: 14; D: TRBD1; J: TRBJ1-1
DNA: TGCAGTGCCAAAGGACAGGGGATAACCTACGAGCAGTACTTC; CDR3: CSAKGQGITYEQYF; size: few; V: TRBV20-1; length: 14; D: TRBD1; J: TRBJ2-7
DNA: TGTGCCAGCAGTTCCCGGCCGTACACCGGGGAGCTGTTTTTT; CDR3: CASSSRPYTGELFF; size: few; V: TRBV28; length: 14; D: -; J: TRBJ2-2
DNA: TGTGCCACCAGCGGTTGGGACAGGGGATTAGCTGGAAACACCATATATTTT; CDR3: CATSGWDRGLAGNTIYF; size: few; V: TRBV15; length: 17; D: TRBD1; J: TRBJ1-3
DNA: TGTGCCAGTACCGGGGGTTCTGCGGTAGCTAGCAATGAGCAGTTCTTC; CDR3: CASTGGSAVASNEQFF; size: few; V: TRBV19; length: 16; D: -; J: TRBJ2-1
DNA: TGTGCCAGCCGAGGGGGCGGGAGCCCCAGTGGCAATGAGCAGTTCTTC; CDR3: CASRGGGSPSGNEQFF; size: -; V: TRBV19; length: 16; D: -; J: TRBJ2-1
DNA: TGTGCCAGCAGCCCGCCCAAGGTCTACGAGCAGTACTTC; CDR3: CASSPPKVYEQYF; size: -; V: TRBV28; length: 13; D: -; J: TRBJ2-7
DNA: TGTGCCAGCAGCCCACTGGCAGGGGCCCCGTATGGCTACACCTTC; CDR3: CASSPLAGAPYGYTF; size: -; V: TRBV7-8; length: 15; D: -; J: TRBJ1-2
DNA: TGTGCCAGCAGAATCCGGGACAGGGGTGCAACTGGGGCCAACGTCCTGACTTTC; CDR3: CASRIRDRGATGANVLTF; size: -; V: TRBV6-1; length: 18; D: TRBD1; J: TRBJ2-6
DNA: TGTGCCAGCAGCCAACTGACAGGGGGCGTTGGAAACACCATATATTTT; CDR3: CASSQLTGGVGNTIYF; size: -; V: TRBV4-2; length: 16; D: TRBD1; J: TRBJ1-3
DNA: TGTGCCAGCAGCCCGCGGACTCTGGATACGCAGTATTTT; CDR3: CASSPRTLDTQYF; size: -; V: TRBV7-2; length: 13; D: -; J: TRBJ2-3
DNA: TGTGCCAGCAGCTCCTCCTCGAGTGTGGATACGCAGTATTTT; CDR3: CASSSSSSVDTQYF; size: -; V: TRBV7-2; length: 14; D: -; J: TRBJ2-3